This T cell receptor beta chain was sequenced for a study of beta chain features in type 1 diabetes. Across the study: Examination spanned around 110 million sorted cells from all samples. Regarding the study as a whole: A pattern of fewer insertions and more deletions at VDJ junctions was seen in type 1 diabetes patients. Researchers cautioned that cDNA sequencing could over-represent cells with high TCR expression. When Type 1 diabetes patients were examined, their TCRB CDR3s proved moderately but significantly shorter in all four CD4+ subsets.

As every portion of the isolated RNA was reverse transcribed, the sequencing read expressed TCRB transcripts. Measured with immunoSEQ multiplex PCR; TCRdb has only the in-frame clones, and not every one. The data show about 930,000 clones, about a sixth seen once. With respect to this clone: What it recognizes is unknown.

Sample: naive CD4+ T cells from blood. This clonotype was sampled from a woman younger than 30 in good health.

The DNA of the CDR3 is TGTGCCAGTAGTATTATTAACGATCAGCCCCAGCATTTT. Its protein is CASSIINDQPQHF. The rearrangement uses TRBV19 and TRBJ1-5; D gene ambiguous. The ends were cut back, 3 bases at V and 5 bases at J, with 8 bases in the middle. The germline gives CDR1 LNHDA, CDR2 SQIVND (reference sequence). CDR3 length: 13 residues.